This passage covers 12 T cell receptor beta chains from one sample sequenced in a study of T cell clonality in common variable immunodeficiency (dated by TCRdb to the mid-2010s). Receptors were amplified or captured by the immunoSEQ multiplex PCR assay. TCRdb re-hosts the immuneACCESS table, in-frame sequences only. Its copies lack some clones; in the studies checked, an unresolved V gene accounts for under half of them, and the cause for the rest is not known. The sample has roughly 40,000 clones on record, with no singletons. The top ten hold 2.8% of the sample. The sequencing sample was made of peripheral blood mononuclear cells. The receptors were gathered from a person aged 18-70 years in good health.

This clone was seen a few times. The read ends 3 residues early relative to the CDR3; the germline J gene fills the gap. This chain uses TRBV11-3 with TRBJ2-3; 7 nucleotides match TRBD1. The CDR3 consists of 14 residues. Germline V CDR1 and CDR2: SGHNT, YENEEA. Trimming at V came to 1 base and at J to 8 bases, leaving 6 bases not matched to a gene. CDR3 sequence: CASSLGGQIVTQYF. The CDR3 bases that were read are TGTGCCAGCAGCTTAGGGGGACAGATCGTTACG.

There are many counts of this clone. The read ends 3 residues early relative to the CDR3; the germline J gene fills the gap. The chain uses TRBV7-9 and TRBJ1-5; 10 nucleotides line up with TRBD1. The length of the CDR3 is 15 residues. The junction had 7 bases not matched to a gene; V was cut back by 9 bases and J by 2 bases. Germline CDR1 SEHNR, CDR2 FQNEAQ (reference sequence). This CDR3 is CASGTGDGGNQPQHF. CDR3 bases read: TGTGCCAGTGGGACAGGGGATGGGGGCAATCAGCCC.

Ten or more counts support this clone. The CDR3 end is not reached by the read, which stops 3 residues before it; the germline J gene fills it in. The chain is built from TRBV19 and TRBJ2-5; 7 bases are a match to TRBD1. The CDR3 runs 17 residues. After removal of 5 bases from V and 2 bases from J, the junction contained 14 bases not matched to a gene. CDR1 and CDR2 (germline): LNHDA, SQIVND (reference sequence). The CDR3 protein is CASSARRGRAGQETQYF. The DNA read from the CDR3 is TGTGCCAGTAGTGCCCGAAGGGGGCGCGCAGGGCAAGAGACC. The variable domain in full, completed from reference TRBV19 and TRBJ2-5, reads DGGITQSPKYLFRKEGQNVTLSCEQNLNHDAMYWYRQDPGQGLRLIYYSQIVNDFQKGDIAEGYSVSREKKESFPLTVTSAQKNPTAFYLCASSARRGRAGQETQYFGPGTRLLVL.

This clone was counted between two and nine times. The read terminates 3 residues ahead of where the CDR3 ends, so the germline J gene completes it. The chain uses TRBV18 and TRBJ1-6; 7 bases align to TRBD1. Germline assignment: CDR1 KGHSH and CDR2 LQKENI. After removal of 5 bases from V and 5 bases from J, the junction contained 3 bases not matched to a gene. The CDR3 runs 14 residues. CDR3 in amino acids: CASSSTGDNSPLHF. The sequenced part of the CDR3 DNA is TGTGCCAGCTCATCTACAGGGGATAATTCACCC.

In its sample, this clone was seen many times. The read gets to within 3 residues of the CDR3 end, and the germline J gene fills in the rest. The rearrangement uses TRBV2 and TRBJ2-5; D call uncertain. The CDR3 totals 14 residues. With 5 bases removed from V and 2 bases from J, the gap between germline ends came to 12 bases. Germline-derived CDR1 and CDR2 are SNHLY and FYNNEI. The covered CDR3 bases are TGTGCCAGCAGTCGACACGGAATTCAAGAGACC. This gives the protein CASSRHGIQET. The whole CDR3 is CASSRHGIQETQYF. Using reference TRBV2 and TRBJ2-5 for the parts outside the CDR3, the full variable domain is EPEVTQTPSHQVTQMGQEVILRCVPISNHLYFYWYRQILGQKVEFLVSFYNNEISEKSEIFDDQFSVERPDGSNFTLKIRSTKLEDSAMYFCASSRHGIQETQYFGPGTRLLVL.

On this clone itself: The CDR3 end is not reached by the read, which stops 3 residues before it; the germline J gene fills it in. The chain combines TRBV7-2 with TRBJ2-5; TRBD2 aligns across 7 bases. The CDR3 is 13 amino acids. J lost 7 bases, V lost 5 bases, and 7 bases had no gene match. Germline V gene sequence: CDR1 SGHTA, CDR2 FQGNSA. The CDR3: CASSAAPSGTQYF. CDR3 DNA (partial): TGTGCCAGCAGCGCGGCCCCTAGCGGGACC.

This clone was seen ten or more times. The read terminates 3 residues before the CDR3 end, so the remaining end is supplied by the germline J gene. The rearrangement uses TRBV28 and TRBJ2-7; maybe TRBD2 (6 bases). CDR3 length: 15 residues. Germline V gene lookup returns CDR1 MDHEN and CDR2 SYDVKM. With 8 bases removed from V and 0 bases from J, the gap between germline ends came to 17 bases. The CDR3 sequence is CASSGRRGTSYEQYF. The sequenced part of the CDR3 DNA is TGTGCCAGCTCCGGTCGGCGGGGAACCTCCTACGAG.

Ten or more counts support this clone. The read terminates 3 residues before the CDR3 end, so the remaining end is supplied by the germline J gene. The chain links TRBV7-9 to TRBJ1-1; 7 nucleotides align to TRBD1. CDR3 size: 14 residues. After removal of 5 bases from V and 6 bases from J, the junction contained 9 bases not matched to a gene. CDR1 is SEHNR and CDR2 is FQNEAQ in the germline V gene (reference sequence). CDR3 sequence reads: CASSPGTVGSEAFF. Partial CDR3 DNA: TGTGCCAGCAGCCCAGGGACAGTCGGGTCTGAA.

This clone was detected ten times or more. The read halts 3 residues ahead of the CDR3 end, with the missing end drawn from the germline J gene. This chain joins TRBV7-2 and TRBJ2-7; D unclear. The CDR3 contains 14 residues. V was clipped by 5 bases and J by 1 base, with 12 bases between them. Germline V gene lookup returns CDR1 SGHTA and CDR2 FQGNSA. The CDR3 region is CASSPEAGSYEQYF. The sequenced part of the CDR3 DNA is TGTGCCAGCAGCCCCGAGGCCGGGTCCTACGAG. The whole variable domain, filled in from reference TRBV7-2 and TRBJ2-7, reads GAGVSQSPSNKVTEKGKDVELRCDPISGHTALYWYRQSLGQGLEFLIYFQGNSAPDKSGLPSDRFSAERTGGSVSTLTIQRTQQEDSAVYLCASSPEAGSYEQYFGPGTRLTVT.

This clone was counted at least ten times. The CDR3 end lies 3 residues beyond the end of the read and is filled in from the germline J gene. The chain is built from TRBV12-3 or TRBV12-4 and TRBJ2-3; tentatively, D is TRBD1 (6 bases). This CDR3 spans 13 amino acids. The ends were cut back, 6 bases at V and 1 base at J, with 8 bases in the middle. The sequenced CDR3 bases are TGTGCCAGCAGACGACAGGGCACAGATACG. It yields the protein CASRRQGTDT. Given in full, the CDR3 is CASRRQGTDTQYF.

The sample holds many counts of this clone. Read coverage stops 3 residues before the CDR3 terminus; the germline J gene supplies the remainder. The V call is TRBV7-2, the J call TRBJ1-5, with TRBD1 as a possible D gene (5 bases). Trimming removed 5 bases at V and 4 bases at J, with 12 bases between. This CDR3 has 14 residues. CDR1 is SGHTA and CDR2 is FQGNSA in the germline V gene. CDR3 DNA (partial): TGTGCCAGCAGCCCCTCGGGGGGGAATCAGCCC. Translating gives CASSPSGGNQP. The entire CDR3 reads CASSPSGGNQPQHF.

This clone was picked up many times. The CDR3 end falls 3 residues outside the read, so it is completed with the germline J gene. This chain links TRBV10-3 with TRBJ2-2; 9 positions agree with TRBD2. Germline loops: CDR1 ENHRY, CDR2 SYGVKD. Unmatched junction bases numbered 8, after V lost 0 bases and J lost 0 bases. The CDR3 length is 19 residues. The CDR3: CAISESGRGGAANTGELFF. Incomplete CDR3 DNA: TGTGCCATCAGTGAGTCGGGGCGCGGGGGGGCCGCGAACACCGGGGAG.